This is a list of T cell receptor beta chains from one sample in a study of blood T cell repertoires in COVID-19. TCRdb's copy holds only in-frame clones and misses some; the assay was immunoSEQ multiplex PCR. The sample lists 83,000 or so clones, 82% occurring once. The sequencing sample was made of peripheral blood. These receptors were collected from a human donor in a cohort sampled during active COVID-19. Each CDR3 is given with its conserved first and last residue.

j_call,v_call,cdr3_aa
TRBJ1-1,TRBV7-6,CASSPLNQNTEAFF
TRBJ2-7,TRBV28,CASSTRGTGKFRYEQYF
TRBJ2-4,TRBV18,CASSPVSGGSANIQYF
TRBJ1-4,TRBV27,CASSLRTSGEKLFF
TRBJ2-5,TRBV3-1/TRBV3-2,CASVGGTTQETQYF
TRBJ2-3,TRBV19,CASSVGQSRGLDTQYF
TRBJ2-5,TRBV9,CASSVGGTGGETQYF
TRBJ2-7,TRBV12-5,CASGGPPGTGGREQYF
TRBJ2-5,TRBV5-1,CASKSTGSYQETQYF
TRBJ1-6,TRBV11-2,CASSRDSSPLHF